The 23 T cell receptor beta chains presented below share a single source sample, sequenced in a study of T cells after yellow fever vaccination. TCRdb re-called the 5' RACE reads with MiXCR, one entry per CDR3 protein. The sample contains about 320,000 distinct CDR3 sequences, around 6.8% of which appear only once. The sequencing used PBMCs, collected more than 35 days after the first yellow fever vaccination. The receptor source for this set is a man aged 18 to 29 who received the YFV17D yellow fever vaccine.

J is TRBJ2-3 and V is TRBV3-1; TRBD1 aligns across 11 bases. The ends lost 10 bases at V and 6 bases at J; junction bases unmatched: 18. This CDR3 is built from 17 residues. Looked up from germline, CDR1 is LGHDT and CDR2 is YNNKEL (reference sequence). The CDR3 loop is CATCQHLGTGGADTQYF. CDR3 coding DNA: TGTGCCACCTGCCAGCACCTCGGGACAGGGGGAGCCGATACGCAGTATTTT.

The chain links TRBV7-2 to TRBJ2-1; D call uncertain. This CDR3 has 13 amino acids. CDR1 and CDR2 (germline): SGHTA, FQGNSA. Trimming stripped 5 bases from V and 7 bases from J, with 12 bases between. The chain's CDR3 is CASSVGPSNEQFF. As DNA, the CDR3 is TGTGCCAGCAGCGTCGGGCCTTCGAATGAGCAGTTCTTC.

Only a few counts were recorded for this clonotype. This chain joins TRBV20-1 and TRBJ2-7; no clear D. The CDR3 totals 13 residues. Per the germline V gene, CDR1 is DFQATT and CDR2 is SNEGSKA (reference sequence). Trimming cost V 3 bases and J 3 bases, with 12 bases left between them. The CDR3 sequence is CSARPDRNYEQYF. Here the CDR3 DNA reads TGCAGTGCTAGGCCGGACCGAAACTACGAGCAGTACTTC.

This clonotype was seen repeatedly, ten times or more. V is TRBV11-2 and J is TRBJ1-2, with D maybe TRBD1 (6 bases). From germline, CDR1 is SGHAT and CDR2 FQNNGV. The CDR3 contains 18 residues. V was shortened by 5 bases and J by 3 bases, with 25 bases between the two germline ends. CDR3 nucleotides: TGTGCCAGCAGCCCACAGGGCGGCAGAGTTTTGCTCGACTATGGCTACACCTTC. It yields the protein CASSPQGGRVLLDYGYTF.

The rearrangement links TRBV12-3 or TRBV12-4 to TRBJ2-7, with D uncertain. This CDR3 has 13 residues. The ends were cut back, 1 base at V and 3 bases at J, with 7 bases in the middle. The CDR3 reads CASSLDAYYEQYV. CDR3 coding DNA: TGTGCCAGCAGTTTAGACGCGTACTACGAGCAGTACGTC.

This clonotype was detected only a few times. The chain couples TRBV29-1 to TRBJ2-2; D remains ambiguous. The CDR3 sequence is 12 residues long. Germline V CDR1 and CDR2: SQVTM, ANQGSEA. V lost 4 bases, J lost 3 bases, and 6 bases lay in between. CDR3 sequence: CSVGAYTGELFF. The CDR3 region has the DNA TGCAGCGTTGGTGCCTACACCGGGGAGCTGTTTTTT.

V is TRBV7-2 and J is TRBJ2-7; D perhaps matches TRBD1 (5 bases). Germline CDR1 is SGHTA and CDR2 is FQGNSA. The V end lost 3 bases, the J end lost 5 bases, and 11 bases lay between the germline ends. There are 13 residues in the CDR3. Here the CDR3 DNA reads TGTGCCAGCAGCTTGGGGATGGACAACGAGCAGTACGTC. This translates into CASSLGMDNEQYV.

The table lists this clonotype with a few counts. The chain joins TRBV4-2 to TRBJ2-1; 15 bases agree with TRBD2. V shed 4 bases and J 9 bases; nucleotides not matched to a gene: 7. The CDR3 covers 16 residues. In germline, CDR1 is LGHNA, CDR2 YNFKEQ. The CDR3 loop is CASSRRTSGGAGEQFF. CDR3 nucleotides: TGTGCCAGCAGCCGAAGGACTAGCGGGGGGGCCGGTGAGCAGTTCTTC.

This clonotype was detected only a few times. This chain joins TRBV7-3 and TRBJ2-3; tentative D call: TRBD1 (5 bases). Looked up from germline, CDR1 is SGHTA and CDR2 is FQGTGA. Trimming left V 8 bases short and J 6 bases short, with 15 bases between. CDR3 length: 13 residues. The CDR3 DNA is TGTGCCAGCGGAAACAGGTTGGGGGATACGCAGTATTTT. Protein sequence: CASGNRLGDTQYF.

This clonotype was seen only a few times. The chain employs TRBV5-4 and TRBJ2-7; 9 positions agree with TRBD1. Germline loops: CDR1 SGHNT, CDR2 YYREEE (reference sequence). This CDR3 spans 15 amino acids. V was clipped by 2 bases and J by 5 bases; unmatched bases: 8. In DNA, the CDR3 is TGTGCCAGCAGCTTCGGGACAGGGACGTTGGACGAGCAGTACGTC. Translating it yields CASSFGTGTLDEQYV.

This clonotype was found a few times. V and J are TRBV7-6 and TRBJ1-2; D is undetermined. V dropped 5 bases and J dropped 5 bases, with 18 bases sitting between them. The CDR3 has 15 amino acids. The germline CDR1 and CDR2 sequences are SGHVS and FNYEAQ. CDR3 nucleotide sequence: TGTGCCAGCAGCCCCGGGGAGGCTGCTTTTTATGGCTACACCTTC. It is translated as CASSPGEAAFYGYTF.

The chain recombines TRBV19 with TRBJ1-4; D gene unclear. Trimming shortened V by 3 bases and J by 3 bases, and 8 bases separated the two germline ends. The length of the CDR3 is 14 residues. CDR1 and CDR2 from the germline V gene are LNHDA and SQIVND (reference sequence). CDR3 region: CASSIGQANEKLFF. In DNA, the CDR3 is TGTGCCAGTAGTATCGGGCAGGCTAATGAAAAACTGTTTTTT.

This clonotype was picked up many times. This chain links TRBV5-5 with TRBJ2-2, with D possibly being TRBD2 (5 bases). Trimming removed 3 bases from V and 4 bases from J, with 13 bases in between. Germline-derived CDR1 and CDR2 are SGHKS and YYEKEE (reference sequence). This CDR3 comprises 15 residues. The CDR3 sequence is CASSSTRGATGELFF. In DNA, the CDR3 is TGTGCCAGCAGCTCGACTCGGGGAGCCACCGGGGAGCTGTTTTTT.

This clonotype was found many times. The V and J genes are TRBV5-5 and TRBJ2-1, with D possibly being TRBD1 or TRBD2 (6 bases each). This CDR3 region has 12 residues. Looked up from germline, CDR1 is SGHKS and CDR2 is YYEKEE (reference sequence). The germline V and J ends were trimmed by 0 bases and 11 bases, with 9 bases remaining between them. CDR3 DNA sequence: TGTGCCAGCAGCTTGGTTGGGGGGCAGCAGTTCTTC. Encoded protein: CASSLVGGQQFF.

This clonotype was seen a few times. The J gene is TRBJ1-1, the V gene TRBV12-3 or TRBV12-4, with unresolved D. Trimming removed 1 base at V and 5 bases at J, with 17 bases between. This CDR3 comprises 16 residues. CDR3 sequence reads: CASSLGEGKGATEAFF. The CDR3 DNA is TGTGCCAGCAGTTTAGGTGAAGGGAAGGGAGCTACTGAAGCTTTCTTT.

CDR3 region: CASSLRAEIKNIQYF. The CDR3, as DNA: TGTGCCAGCAGCTTACGAGCGGAGATCAAAAACATTCAGTACTTC. This chain joins TRBV5-6 and TRBJ2-4; D might be TRBD2 (5 bases). Trimming removed 2 bases at V and 3 bases at J, with 12 bases between. The CDR3 is made up of 15 amino acids. In germline, CDR1 is SGHDT, CDR2 YYEEEE.

This clonotype has more than one count but fewer than ten. This sequence joins TRBV5-8 and TRBJ1-2, with unresolved D. The germline V gene encodes CDR1 SGHTS and CDR2 YDEGEE. Trimming shortened V by 0 bases and J by 8 bases, and 14 bases separated the two germline ends. The CDR3 loop spans 14 amino acids. The CDR3 DNA is TGTGCCAGCAGCTTGGTCCCGCCCCGTCAAGGCTACACCTTC. Amino acid sequence: CASSLVPPRQGYTF.

This clonotype was seen more than once but under ten times. The chain combines TRBV5-1 with TRBJ2-5; tentative D call: TRBD1 (5 bases). Germline V gene lookup returns CDR1 SGHRS and CDR2 YFSETQ. This CDR3 has 16 residues. The V gene lost 0 bases and the J gene lost 1 base, with 13 bases spanning the gap. The CDR3 spells CASSLEGNLPQETQYF. DNA of the CDR3: TGCGCCAGCAGCTTGGAGGGGAACTTACCCCAAGAGACCCAGTACTTC.

This clonotype was counted between two and nine times. The chain is built from TRBV5-1 and TRBJ2-7, with TRBD2 identical over 7 bases. Germline lookup yields CDR1 SGHRS and CDR2 YFSETQ. V was pared by 4 bases and J by 5 bases, with 9 bases of the junction left unmatched. The CDR3 has 14 amino acids. Here the CDR3 DNA reads TGCGCCAGCAGCACCGGGGGTACTAGCGACGAGCAGTACTTC. Translation gives CASSTGGTSDEQYF.

This clonotype was picked up a small number of times. V gene TRBV28 combines with J gene TRBJ2-7; D is unresolved. This CDR3 has 12 residues. The V end lost 6 bases, the J end lost 0 bases, and 6 bases lay between the germline ends. CDR1 MDHEN and CDR2 SYDVKM come from the germline V gene. For the CDR3, the DNA is TGTGCCAGCAGCGACACCTCCTACGAGCAGTACGTC. Residues: CASSDTSYEQYV.

V is TRBV30 and J is TRBJ2-1; D not certain. V was clipped by 3 bases and J by 4 bases, with 4 bases between them. CDR3 length equals 11 residues. CDR1 GTSNPN and CDR2 SVGIG come from the germline V gene (reference sequence). CDR3 protein: CAWSQYNEQFF. DNA for the CDR3: TGTGCCTGGAGCCAATACAATGAGCAGTTCTTC.

In this sample, this clonotype turned up a few times. The gene calls are TRBV28 and TRBJ2-1, with 9 bases lining up with TRBD1. The CDR3 runs to 14 residues. Germline CDR1 MDHEN, CDR2 SYDVKM. V gave up 5 bases and J gave up 10 bases; unmatched junction bases: 9. The CDR3 sequence is CASSPRGQGREQFF. The DNA for the CDR3 is TGTGCCAGCAGTCCTAGGGGACAGGGCAGGGAGCAGTTCTTC.

V gene TRBV4-2 combines with J gene TRBJ1-2; TRBD1 is a possible D gene (6 bases). From germline, CDR1 is LGHNA and CDR2 YNFKEQ. The CDR3 length is 15 residues. Deletions cut 0 bases from V and 8 bases from J, with 16 bases between. This chain's CDR3 is CASSQDVGARGGYTF. CDR3 coding DNA: TGTGCCAGCAGCCAAGATGTGGGGGCTCGCGGGGGCTACACCTTC.